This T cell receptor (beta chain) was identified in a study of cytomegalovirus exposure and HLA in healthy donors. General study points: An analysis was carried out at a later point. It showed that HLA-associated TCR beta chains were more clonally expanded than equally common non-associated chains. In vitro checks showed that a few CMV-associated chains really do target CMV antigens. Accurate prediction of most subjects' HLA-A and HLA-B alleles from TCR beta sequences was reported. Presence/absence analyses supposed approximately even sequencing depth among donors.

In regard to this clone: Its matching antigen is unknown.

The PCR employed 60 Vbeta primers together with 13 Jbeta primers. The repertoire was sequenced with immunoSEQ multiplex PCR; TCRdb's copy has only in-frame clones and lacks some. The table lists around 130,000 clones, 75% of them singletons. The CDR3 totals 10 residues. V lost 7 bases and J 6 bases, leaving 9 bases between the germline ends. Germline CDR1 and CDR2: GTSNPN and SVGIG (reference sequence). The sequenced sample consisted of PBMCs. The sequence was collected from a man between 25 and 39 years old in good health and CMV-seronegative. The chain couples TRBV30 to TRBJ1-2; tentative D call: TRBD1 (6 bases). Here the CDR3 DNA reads TGTGCCTTCAGGGGAAATGGCTACACCTTC. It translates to CAFRGNGYTF.